This is a list of T cell receptor beta chains from one sample in a study of blood T cell repertoires in COVID-19. Clones were read by immunoSEQ multiplex PCR, and TCRdb kept only the in-frame ones, dropping some. The sample yields 45,000 or so clones, roughly nine tenths seen once. Sequenced input: peripheral blood. Receptors originate from a man between 65 and 79 years old with active COVID-19. Both conserved end residues are part of each CDR3. Each record gives: D gene, V gene, J gene, clone size, CDR3 DNA, CDR3 protein. The D gene is left open where the match is weak. Not every row has a clone size; where given, it reads once, few, many or a size class.

-	TRBV19	TRBJ1-4	-	TGTGCCAGTAGTTTGCCGGGTACTAATGAAAAACTGTTTTTT	CASSLPGTNEKLFF
TRBD2	TRBV7-9	TRBJ2-5	once	TGTGCCAGCAGCCAAACTAGCGGGGGGGCGAGAGAGACCCAGTACTTC	CASSQTSGGARETQYF
-	TRBV28	TRBJ1-1	-	TGTGCCAGCAGTTGGCAGATGAACACTGAAGCTTTCTTT	CASSWQMNTEAFF
TRBD1	TRBV6-5	TRBJ1-2	-	TGTGCCAGCAGTTACACCGGACAGGCCAGCGGCTACACCTTC	CASSYTGQASGYTF
TRBD2	TRBV7-2	TRBJ2-2	once	TGTGCCAGCAGCCTCGGACTAGCGGGGGGTAACACCGGGGAGCTGTTTTTT	CASSLGLAGGNTGELFF
-	TRBV19	TRBJ1-5	-	TGTGCCAGTAGTATTGCGACAGGAAGTCTTCAGCCCCAGCATTTT	CASSIATGSLQPQHF
TRBD2	TRBV3-1/TRBV3-2	TRBJ2-2	-	TGTGCCAGCAGCCTCCAAAAGACTAGCCCCGGGGAGCTGTTTTTT	CASSLQKTSPGELFF
-	TRBV6-2/TRBV6-3	TRBJ2-2	-	TGTGCCAGCAGTTACGCAGGGTTAAGGAGGAACACCGGGGAGCTGTTTTTT	CASSYAGLRRNTGELFF
-	TRBV7-3	TRBJ2-7	-	TGTGCCAGCAGCTTAAACGAGGACTCCTACGAGCAGTACTTC	CASSLNEDSYEQYF
-	TRBV7-9	TRBJ2-5	-	TGTGCCAGCAGCCCCAACTTTGGTGGAGGGACAGACTACCAAGAGACCCAGTACTTC	CASSPNFGGGTDYQETQYF
-	TRBV7-9	TRBJ2-7	-	TGTGCCAGCAGCCAGGGGGGTTACGAGCAGTACTTC	CASSQGGYEQYF
-	TRBV7-9	TRBJ2-1	-	TGTGCCAGCAGCTTGAGCCGGGACACTAAGTACAATGAGCAGTTCTTC	CASSLSRDTKYNEQFF
TRBD1	TRBV6-2/TRBV6-3	TRBJ2-3	-	TGTGCCAGCAGTGGGGGACAGGAGTTCACAGATACGCAGTATTTT	CASSGGQEFTDTQYF
-	TRBV19	TRBJ2-3	-	TGTGCCACCCGCGCGAGGGACACCTCAAGCACAGATACGCAGTATTTT	CATRARDTSSTDTQYF
TRBD2	TRBV3-1/TRBV3-2	TRBJ2-1	-	TGTGCCAGCAGCCAAGAAGCCGTGATAGCGGGTCAACACAATGAGCAGTTCTTC	CASSQEAVIAGQHNEQFF
-	TRBV4-3	TRBJ2-7	medium-sized	TGCGCCAGCAGCCCAACGGGGGATAACTACGAGCAGTACTTC	CASSPTGDNYEQYF
-	TRBV4-1	TRBJ2-5	-	TGCGCCAGCAGCCAAGTACAGAACCAAGAGACCCAGTACTTC	CASSQVQNQETQYF
-	TRBV27	TRBJ1-6	-	TGTGCCAGCAACCCCCGGGGGGCGACTAATTCACCCCTCCACTTT	CASNPRGATNSPLHF
-	TRBV11-2	TRBJ1-5	-	TGTGCCAGCAGCTTAGATCTTCCCCCGTTGCAGCCCCAGCATTTT	CASSLDLPPLQPQHF
-	TRBV7-2	TRBJ2-3	-	TGTGCCAGCAGCTCATACAGGTCGACAGATACGCAGTATTTT	CASSSYRSTDTQYF
TRBD2	TRBV5-1	TRBJ2-3	-	TGCGCCAGCAGCTTGAGGGCCAGGACTAGCCCCGATACGCAGTATTTT	CASSLRARTSPDTQYF
-	TRBV6-2/TRBV6-3	TRBJ2-3	-	TGTGCCAGCAGTTATATGGGGGGGCCGGAGACAGATACGCAGTATTTT	CASSYMGGPETDTQYF
-	TRBV15	TRBJ1-5	-	TGTGCCACCAGCAGAGGAATTACAGGTAGCAATCAGCCCCAGCATTTT	CATSRGITGSNQPQHF
-	TRBV24-1	TRBJ2-5	-	TGTGCCACCAGTGATTCCGGGACAAAGATCCAAGAGACCCAGTACTTC	CATSDSGTKIQETQYF
TRBD2	TRBV6-2/TRBV6-3	TRBJ2-4	-	TGTGCCAGCAGTGTGACTAGCGGAAGTCCGTCGGCCGCCAAAAACATTCAGTACTTC	CASSVTSGSPSAAKNIQYF
TRBD2	TRBV5-4	TRBJ2-7	-	TGTGCCAGCAGCTTGGAGCTAGCGGGGATGGAGCAGTACTTC	CASSLELAGMEQYF
TRBD1	TRBV7-2	TRBJ2-1	-	TGTGCCAGCAGCTTAGCGACTGACATGGGGACAGGTGAGCAGTTCTTC	CASSLATDMGTGEQFF
TRBD1	TRBV5-8	TRBJ2-7	-	TGTGCCAGCAGCTTGGCCAGAGACAGGGCCCGCGAGCAGTACTTC	CASSLARDRAREQYF
-	TRBV6-2/TRBV6-3	TRBJ2-1	-	TGTGCCAGCAGTGGACTACCCAGGAATGAGCAGTTCTTC	CASSGLPRNEQFF
TRBD1	TRBV18	TRBJ1-1	-	TGTGCCAGCTCACCGTATCGTCCGGGACAGGGTTTAACTGAAGCTTTCTTT	CASSPYRPGQGLTEAFF